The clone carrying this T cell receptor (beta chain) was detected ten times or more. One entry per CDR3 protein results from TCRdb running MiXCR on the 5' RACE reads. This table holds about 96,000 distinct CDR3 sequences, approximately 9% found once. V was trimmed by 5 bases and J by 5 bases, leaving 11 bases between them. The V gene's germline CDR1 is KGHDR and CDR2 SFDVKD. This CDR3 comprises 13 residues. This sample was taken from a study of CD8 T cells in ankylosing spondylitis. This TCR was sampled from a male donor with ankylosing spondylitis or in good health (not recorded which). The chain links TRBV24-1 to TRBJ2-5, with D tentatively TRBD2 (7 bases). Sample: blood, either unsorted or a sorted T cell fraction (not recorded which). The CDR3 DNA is TGTGCCACCAGTGTGGGGGGGCGCGAGACCCAGTACTTC. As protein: CATSVGGRETQYF.